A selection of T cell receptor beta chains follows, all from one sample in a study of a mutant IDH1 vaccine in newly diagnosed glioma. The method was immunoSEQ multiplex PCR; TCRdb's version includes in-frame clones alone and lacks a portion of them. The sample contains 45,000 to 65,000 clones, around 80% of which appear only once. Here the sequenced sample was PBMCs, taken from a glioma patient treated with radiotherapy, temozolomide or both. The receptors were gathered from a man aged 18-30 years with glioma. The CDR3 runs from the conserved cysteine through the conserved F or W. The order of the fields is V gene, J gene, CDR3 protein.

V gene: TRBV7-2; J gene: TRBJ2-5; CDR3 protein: CASSSQGAKGETQYF
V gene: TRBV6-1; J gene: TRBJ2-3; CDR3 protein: CASSLDRVSTDTQYF
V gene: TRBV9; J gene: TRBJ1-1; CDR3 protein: CASQPTPGTGNTEAFF
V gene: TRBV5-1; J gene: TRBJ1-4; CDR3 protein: CASSLGSAGRGEKLFF
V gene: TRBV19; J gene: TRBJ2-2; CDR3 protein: CASRAYGTSTGELFF
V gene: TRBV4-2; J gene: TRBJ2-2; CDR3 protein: CASSQTEISIPAGELFF
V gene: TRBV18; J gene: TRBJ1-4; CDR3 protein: CASSPPNRDNEKLFF
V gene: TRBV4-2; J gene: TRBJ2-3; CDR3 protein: CASSQPQGALSTDTQYF
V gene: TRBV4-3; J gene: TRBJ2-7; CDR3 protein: CASSQGRDGEGYEQYF
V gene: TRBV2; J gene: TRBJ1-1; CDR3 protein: CASSEAPGGNTEAFF
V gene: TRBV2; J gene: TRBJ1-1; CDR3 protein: CARQGMNTEAFF
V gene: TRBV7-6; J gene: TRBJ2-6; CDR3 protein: CASSLGTGGHSGANVLTF
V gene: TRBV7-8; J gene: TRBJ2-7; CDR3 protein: CASSPRQGNAYEQYF
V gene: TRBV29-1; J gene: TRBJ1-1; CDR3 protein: CSVVTDRGTEAFF
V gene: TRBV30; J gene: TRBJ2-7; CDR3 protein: CAWSSVGGEQYF